The rows below give T cell receptor beta chains drawn from one sample of a study of identical twins. TCRdb re-derived calls from the 5' RACE reads in MiXCR, one entry per CDR3 protein. The data hold about 240,000 distinct CDR3 sequences, with 12% observed a single time. The sample was also reused in another study, on yellow fever vaccine responses in identical twins.

Sequencing was done on a sample of memory (CD45RO+) T cells sorted from blood. The receptors were gathered from a woman aged 18-35 years in good health. Both conserved end residues are part of each CDR3.

TRBJ2-5,15,TRBV16,CASSQATGSGETQYF
TRBJ2-7,13,TRBV30,CAWSVGGRNEQYF
TRBJ2-5,15,TRBV5-5,CASSPGTSSRETQYF
TRBJ2-7,14,TRBV10-3,CAISAGDVAYEQYF
TRBJ1-5,15,TRBV24-1,CATSDSSTGDQPQHF
TRBJ1-2,13,TRBV30,CAWSATANYGYTF
TRBJ1-4,14,TRBV7-8,CASSWDRNNEKLFF
TRBJ2-5,14,TRBV28,CASSLVGQGKTQYF
TRBJ2-1,15,TRBV6-1,CASPPGTGGYGEQFF
TRBJ1-2,14,TRBV27,CASSSGGAKYGYTF
TRBJ2-3,15,TRBV5-1,CASSNGQVEADTQYF
TRBJ2-2,13,TRBV18,CASSLTFPGELFF
TRBJ1-5,12,TRBV20-1,CSAREGKQPQHF
TRBJ2-7,14,TRBV7-9,CASSLTGEAYEQYF
TRBJ2-1,12,TRBV20-1,CSASRMAEGQFF
TRBJ2-3,16,TRBV20-1,CSATGLAGGLMDTQYF
TRBJ2-1,17,TRBV4-3,CASSQEWGGITHNEQFF
TRBJ2-5,15,TRBV27,CASSKRDRGPETQYF
TRBJ1-1,13,TRBV25-1,CASSRAGTTEAFF
TRBJ2-7,14,TRBV5-1,CASSLKGISYEQYF
TRBJ2-6,17,TRBV18,CASSPQPRGAGANVLTF
TRBJ2-7,15,TRBV20-1,CSARARDSTFYEQYF
TRBJ1-2,14,TRBV12-3/TRBV12-4,CAGSSQGAGYGYTF
TRBJ2-2,17,TRBV7-2,CASSSPGGRARTGELFF
TRBJ2-3,12,TRBV21-1,CASSIHPTTQYF
TRBJ2-3,13,TRBV4-3,CASSQVGADTQYF
TRBJ2-6,16,TRBV28,CASTSGDASGANVLTF
TRBJ2-7,12,TRBV10-3,CAISGTRDEQYF
TRBJ2-2,15,TRBV28,CASTVGGANTGELFF
TRBJ2-6,16,TRBV14,CASAPPRTSGANVLTF
TRBJ2-5,12,TRBV29-1,CSVEGQSETQYF
TRBJ2-6,16,TRBV24-1,CATSDSGGASSNVLTF
TRBJ2-7,14,TRBV5-1,CASSQSGSPYEQYF
TRBJ2-3,17,TRBV7-2,CASSREGGRASTDTQYF
TRBJ1-6,15,TRBV6-1,CASSIRQGGNSPLHF
TRBJ2-7,11,TRBV7-8,CASSSLGEQYF